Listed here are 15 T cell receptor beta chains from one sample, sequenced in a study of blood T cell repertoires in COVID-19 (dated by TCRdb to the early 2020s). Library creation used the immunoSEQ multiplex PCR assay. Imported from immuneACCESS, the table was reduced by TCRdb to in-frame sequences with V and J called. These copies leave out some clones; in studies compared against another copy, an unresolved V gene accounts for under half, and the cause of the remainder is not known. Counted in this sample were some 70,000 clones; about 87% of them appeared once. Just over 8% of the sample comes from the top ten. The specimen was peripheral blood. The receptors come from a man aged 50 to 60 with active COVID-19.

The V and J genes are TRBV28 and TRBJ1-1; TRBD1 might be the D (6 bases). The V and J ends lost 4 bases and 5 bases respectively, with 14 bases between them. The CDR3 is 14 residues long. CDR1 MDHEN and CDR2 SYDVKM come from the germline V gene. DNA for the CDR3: TGTGCCAGCAGTTGGGGCAGGGGCAGAACTGAAGCTTTCTTT. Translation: CASSWGRGRTEAFF.

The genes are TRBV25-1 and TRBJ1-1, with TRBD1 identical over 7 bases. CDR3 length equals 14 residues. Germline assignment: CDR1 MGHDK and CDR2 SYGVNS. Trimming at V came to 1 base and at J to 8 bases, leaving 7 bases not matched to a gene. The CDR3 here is CASSESGTAREAFF. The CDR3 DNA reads TGTGCCAGCAGTGAATCAGGGACAGCGAGGGAAGCTTTCTTT.

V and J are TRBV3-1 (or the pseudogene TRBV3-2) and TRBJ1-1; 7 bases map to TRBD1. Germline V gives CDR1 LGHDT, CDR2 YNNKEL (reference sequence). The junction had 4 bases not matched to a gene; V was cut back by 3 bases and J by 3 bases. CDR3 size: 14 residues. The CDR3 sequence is CASSHGGGYTEAFF. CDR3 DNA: TGTGCCAGCAGCCACGGAGGGGGCTACACTGAAGCTTTCTTT.

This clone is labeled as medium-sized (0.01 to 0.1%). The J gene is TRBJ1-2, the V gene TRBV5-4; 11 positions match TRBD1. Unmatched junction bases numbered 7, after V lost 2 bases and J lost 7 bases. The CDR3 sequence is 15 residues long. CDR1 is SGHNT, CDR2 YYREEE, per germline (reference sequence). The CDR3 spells CASSLGQGASIGYTF. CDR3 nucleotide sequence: TGTGCCAGCAGCTTAGGACAGGGGGCCTCTATTGGCTACACCTTC.

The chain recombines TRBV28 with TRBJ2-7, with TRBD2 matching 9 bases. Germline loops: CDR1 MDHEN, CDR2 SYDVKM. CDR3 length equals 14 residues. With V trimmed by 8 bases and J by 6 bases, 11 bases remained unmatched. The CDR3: CASQDLSRGGEQYF. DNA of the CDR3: TGTGCCAGCCAGGACTTGTCGCGGGGGGGCGAGCAGTACTTC. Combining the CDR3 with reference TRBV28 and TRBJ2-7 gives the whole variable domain DVKVTQSSRYLVKRTGEKVFLECVQDMDHENMFWYRQDPGLGLRLIYFSYDVKMKEKGDIPEGYSVSREKKERFSLILESASTNQTSMYLCASQDLSRGGEQYFGPGTRLTVT.

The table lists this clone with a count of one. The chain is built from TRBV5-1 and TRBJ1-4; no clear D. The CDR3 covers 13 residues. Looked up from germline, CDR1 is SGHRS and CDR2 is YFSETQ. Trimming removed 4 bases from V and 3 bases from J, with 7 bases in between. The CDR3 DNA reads TGCGCCAGCAGCCGTGAGGCTAATGAAAAACTGTTTTTT. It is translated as CASSREANEKLFF. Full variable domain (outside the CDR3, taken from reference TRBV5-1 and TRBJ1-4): KAGVTQTPRYLIKTRGQQVTLSCSPISGHRSVSWYQQTPGQGLQFLFEYFSETQRNKGNFPGRFSGRQFSNSRSEMNVSTLELGDSALYLCASSREANEKLFFGSGTQLSVL.

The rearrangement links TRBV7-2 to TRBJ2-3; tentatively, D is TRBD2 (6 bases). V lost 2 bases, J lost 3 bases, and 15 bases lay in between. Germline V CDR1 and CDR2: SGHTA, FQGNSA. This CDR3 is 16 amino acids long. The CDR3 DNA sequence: TGTGCCAGCAGCTTATACGGGAGCCTGCGGACAGATACGCAGTATTTT. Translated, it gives CASSLYGSLRTDTQYF.

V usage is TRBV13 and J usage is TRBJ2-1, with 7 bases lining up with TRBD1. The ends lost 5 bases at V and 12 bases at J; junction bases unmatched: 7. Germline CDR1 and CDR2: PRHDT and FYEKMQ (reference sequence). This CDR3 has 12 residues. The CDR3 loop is CASSVWDSSQFF. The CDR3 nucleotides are TGTGCCAGCAGCGTATGGGACAGTTCGCAGTTCTTC.

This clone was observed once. This chain's CDR3 is CASSLAYRNEQFF. CDR3 DNA: TGTGCCAGCAGCCTAGCCTACAGGAATGAGCAGTTCTTC. This chain connects TRBV6-2 or TRBV6-3 to TRBJ2-1, with D perhaps assigned TRBD1 or TRBD2 (5 bases each). The CDR3 consists of 13 residues. Germline CDR1 and CDR2: MNHEY and SVGEGT. V lost 6 bases to trimming and J lost 7 bases, with 13 bases between them.

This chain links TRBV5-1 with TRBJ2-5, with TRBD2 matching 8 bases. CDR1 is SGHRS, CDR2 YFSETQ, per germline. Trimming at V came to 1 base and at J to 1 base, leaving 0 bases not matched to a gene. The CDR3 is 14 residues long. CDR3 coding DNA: TGCGCCAGCAGCTTGACTAGCGGCCAAGAGACCCAGTACTTC. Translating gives CASSLTSGQETQYF. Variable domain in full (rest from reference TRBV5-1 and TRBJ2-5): KAGVTQTPRYLIKTRGQQVTLSCSPISGHRSVSWYQQTPGQGLQFLFEYFSETQRNKGNFPGRFSGRQFSNSRSEMNVSTLELGDSALYLCASSLTSGQETQYFGPGTRLLVL.

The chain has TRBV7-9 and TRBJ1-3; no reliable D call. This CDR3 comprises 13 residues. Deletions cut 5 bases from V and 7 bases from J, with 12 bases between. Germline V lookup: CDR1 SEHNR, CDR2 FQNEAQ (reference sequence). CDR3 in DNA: TGTGCCAGCAGCGCCGTAGCAAGGAACACCATATATTTT. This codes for CASSAVARNTIYF. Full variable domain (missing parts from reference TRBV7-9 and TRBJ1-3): DTGVSQNPRHKITKRGQNVTFRCDPISEHNRLYWYRQTLGQGPEFLTYFQNEAQLEKSRLLSDRFSAERPKGSFSTLEIQRTEQGDSAMYLCASSAVARNTIYFGEGSWLTVV.

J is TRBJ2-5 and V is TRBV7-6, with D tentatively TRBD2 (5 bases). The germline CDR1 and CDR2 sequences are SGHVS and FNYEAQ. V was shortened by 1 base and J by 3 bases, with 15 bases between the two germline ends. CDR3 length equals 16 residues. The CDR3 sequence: CASSLGVKEREETQYF. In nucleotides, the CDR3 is TGTGCCAGCAGCTTAGGCGTGAAGGAGAGGGAAGAGACCCAGTACTTC.

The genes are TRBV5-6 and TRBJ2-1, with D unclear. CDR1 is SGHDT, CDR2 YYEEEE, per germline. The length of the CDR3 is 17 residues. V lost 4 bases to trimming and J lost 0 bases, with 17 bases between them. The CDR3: CASSRQQWVSSYNEQFF. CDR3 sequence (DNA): TGTGCCAGCAGCCGCCAACAGTGGGTTAGCTCCTACAATGAGCAGTTCTTC.

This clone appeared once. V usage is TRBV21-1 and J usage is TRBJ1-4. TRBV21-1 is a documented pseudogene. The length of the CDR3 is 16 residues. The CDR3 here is CASSNPWFPANEKLFF. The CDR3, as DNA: TGTGCCAGCAGCAACCCCTGGTTTCCGGCTAATGAAAAACTGTTTTTT.

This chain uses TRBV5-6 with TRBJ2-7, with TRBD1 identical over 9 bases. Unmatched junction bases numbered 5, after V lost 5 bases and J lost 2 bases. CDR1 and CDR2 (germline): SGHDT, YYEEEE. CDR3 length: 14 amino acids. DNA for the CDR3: TGTGCCAGCAGGGGGACAGGGAGTACCTACGAGCAGTACTTC. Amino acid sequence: CASRGTGSTYEQYF.